These T cell receptor beta chains were read from a single sample in a study of T cell responses to AZD1222 COVID-19 vaccine. Clones were sequenced by immunoSEQ multiplex PCR, and TCRdb holds only the in-frame ones, with some missing. Of under 90,000 clones in the sample, approximately 83% were seen once. Sequenced here: peripheral blood, sampled 28 days after the second AZD1222 dose. The receptors stem from an adult who received the AZD1222 COVID-19 vaccine. Each CDR3 is given with its conserved first and last residue. D genes are given only for firm matches. A clone size is listed for some rows: how often the clone was seen (once, few, many), or a class if it is expanded.

abundance | j_gene | d_gene | v_gene | CDR3nt | CDR3aa
- | TRBJ2-3 | TRBD2 | TRBV5-5 | TGTGCCAGCAGCTTCCGAGTAGCGGGGACGGATACGCAGTATTTT | CASSFRVAGTDTQYF
many | TRBJ1-2 | - | TRBV6-6 | TGTGCCACCTACTATGGAGGAGCGAACTATGGCTACACCTTC | CATYYGGANYGYTF
- | TRBJ2-5 | - | TRBV14 | TGTGCCAGCAGCCAACAGGCAATGCAAGAGACCCAGTACTTC | CASSQQAMQETQYF
- | TRBJ1-3 | - | TRBV5-1 | TGCGCCAGCAGCCTGATGGATCAGGCAGCTGCTGGAAACACCATATATTTT | CASSLMDQAAAGNTIYF
- | TRBJ1-1 | - | TRBV6-4 | TGTGCCACACGTTTGGACAGCCAGAACACTGAAGCTTTCTTT | CATRLDSQNTEAFF
few | TRBJ2-2 | - | TRBV19 | TGTGCCAGATTACCTAGAGTGGTGTGGACCGGGGAGCTGTTTTTT | CARLPRVVWTGELFF
- | TRBJ2-7 | TRBD1 | TRBV6-5 | TGTGCCAGCATCTACGGGACAGTTCGTTACGAGCAGTACTTC | CASIYGTVRYEQYF
- | TRBJ2-5 | - | TRBV7-8 | TGTGCCAGCAGCCGGGTGACAGGGAGGGTGGAGACCCAGTACTTC | CASSRVTGRVETQYF
- | TRBJ2-2 | TRBD1 | TRBV28 | TGTGCCAGCAGTTTCCATCGACAGGGGGCGAGTAGGGAGCTGTTTTTT | CASSFHRQGASRELFF
once | TRBJ2-7 | - | TRBV2 | TGTGCCAGCCATACGGATACCTACGAGCAGTACTTC | CASHTDTYEQYF
- | TRBJ2-5 | - | TRBV15 | TGTGCCACCAGCAGATACACAGGGAGTCGGCCCGAGACCCAGTACTTC | CATSRYTGSRPETQYF
- | TRBJ1-1 | - | TRBV10-1 | TGCGCCAGCAGTGAGGACCCCCGGGACACTGAAGCTTTCTTT | CASSEDPRDTEAFF
- | TRBJ2-5 | - | TRBV3-1/TRBV3-2 | TGTGCCAGCAGCCAAGTCACCCTATTGGGAACCCAGTACTTC | CASSQVTLLGTQYF
- | TRBJ1-2 | - | TRBV4-1 | TGCGCCAGCAGCCAAGGGGGCAGCTTATATGGCTACACCTTC | CASSQGGSLYGYTF
- | TRBJ2-2 | - | TRBV24-1 | TGTGCCACCAGTGATTTTCAGGGGCCAGACACCGGGGAGCTGTTTTTT | CATSDFQGPDTGELFF
- | TRBJ1-5 | - | TRBV7-2 | TGTGCCAGCAGCTTAGCGTTGGGAGGAAATCAGCCCCAGCATTTT | CASSLALGGNQPQHF
- | TRBJ2-7 | - | TRBV10-1 | TGCGCCAGGCGAAAGAATGGAGACTCCTACGAGCAGTACTTC | CARRKNGDSYEQYF
- | TRBJ2-3 | TRBD2 | TRBV9 | TGTGCCAGCAGCGTAGCTGGGGCGGGGGGGCCCACAGATACGCAGTATTTT | CASSVAGAGGPTDTQYF
- | TRBJ1-2 | - | TRBV30 | TGTGCCTGGAGTGAGCCAGGGAACTATGGCTACACCTTC | CAWSEPGNYGYTF
- | TRBJ2-3 | - | TRBV18 | TGTGCCAGCTCACCAGTCCGATTCACAGATACGCAGTATTTT | CASSPVRFTDTQYF
- | TRBJ1-1 | - | TRBV28 | TGTGCCAGCAGCTATTCAACGGGGGAAGCTTTCTTT | CASSYSTGEAFF
- | TRBJ2-3 | - | TRBV28 | TGTGCCAGCAGTTTATCTATCGGGGCGGCAGATACGCAGTATTTT | CASSLSIGAADTQYF
few | TRBJ2-4 | - | TRBV30 | TGTGCCTGGAGTGGGGACGGAAACATTCAGTACTTC | CAWSGDGNIQYF
- | TRBJ2-3 | - | TRBV9 | TGTGCCAGCAGCGTACAGGGATATAGCACAGATACGCAGTATTTT | CASSVQGYSTDTQYF
- | TRBJ2-1 | - | TRBV11-2 | TGTGCCAGCAGCTTAGAGGTCGCACAGATCTACAATGAGCAGTTCTTC | CASSLEVAQIYNEQFF
- | TRBJ2-1 | - | TRBV6-1 | TGTGCCAGCAGTGAAGCGCCATGGGATGAGCAGTTCTTC | CASSEAPWDEQFF
few | TRBJ2-2 | TRBD2 | TRBV5-8 | TGTGCCAGCAGCCAGGCGGGACTAGCCGCCGCGAACACCGGGGAGCTGTTTTTT | CASSQAGLAAANTGELFF
- | TRBJ2-7 | - | TRBV28 | TGTGCCAGCAGTTTACCTTCATTGGAGCTCGAGCAGTACTTC | CASSLPSLELEQYF
- | TRBJ2-7 | TRBD1 | TRBV6-5 | TGTGCCAGCAGACCAGGGGGTTACGAGCAGTACTTC | CASRPGGYEQYF
- | TRBJ1-3 | - | TRBV28 | TGTGCCAGCAGTTCGGCAGGAAACACCATATATTTT | CASSSAGNTIYF
- | TRBJ2-1 | - | TRBV5-6 | TGTGCCAGCAGCTGGGACGTTAATGAGCAGTTCTTC | CASSWDVNEQFF
- | TRBJ2-7 | - | TRBV3-1/TRBV3-2 | TGTGCCAGCAGCCAGGACGACACCAGCACCTACGAGCAGTACTTC | CASSQDDTSTYEQYF
- | TRBJ1-2 | - | TRBV6-6 | TGTGCCAGCAGTTACTCGAGAGACACAACTAACTATGGCTACACCTTC | CASSYSRDTTNYGYTF
- | TRBJ1-2 | TRBD1 | TRBV2 | TGTGCCAGCAGTGCCTCCGGACAGGGGGCAAGAGGCTACACCTTC | CASSASGQGARGYTF
- | TRBJ2-2 | TRBD2 | TRBV7-9 | TGTGCCAGCAGCCCTCGACTAGCGGGGCTCGCCGGGGAGCTGTTTTTT | CASSPRLAGLAGELFF
- | TRBJ1-2 | TRBD1 | TRBV9 | TGTGCCAGTTCACAGGGGGCCTATGGCTACACCTTC | CASSQGAYGYTF
- | TRBJ1-2 | TRBD1 | TRBV27 | TGTGCCAGCAGAACCGGGACAGGGAGATTCTCGTATGGCTACACCTTC | CASRTGTGRFSYGYTF
- | TRBJ2-5 | - | TRBV5-5 | TGTGCCAGCGGGGGGAATGAAAGGAGGGAGACCCAGTACTTC | CASGGNERRETQYF
- | TRBJ2-5 | - | TRBV18 | TGTGCCAGCTCACCGCAGCAGAAAGAGACCCAGTACTTC | CASSPQQKETQYF
once | TRBJ2-7 | - | TRBV5-1 | TGCGCCAGCAGCTCGGAATCGGGCGAGCAGTACTTC | CASSSESGEQYF
- | TRBJ1-5 | - | TRBV2 | TGTGCCAGCACCCTAAACATGGTACAGCCCCAGCATTTT | CASTLNMVQPQHF
- | TRBJ2-7 | TRBD2 | TRBV11-2 | TGTGCCAGCAAACGATTCCGGGGGGTACACGAGCAGTACTTC | CASKRFRGVHEQYF
- | TRBJ2-3 | - | TRBV7-9 | TGTGCCAGCAGCTTAGTTCAGGGAGATATTTCCACAGATACGCAGTATTTT | CASSLVQGDISTDTQYF
- | TRBJ1-1 | - | TRBV10-3 | TGTGCCATCAGCGGACGGCCGAACACTGAAGCTTTCTTT | CAISGRPNTEAFF
medium-sized | TRBJ2-3 | TRBD2 | TRBV15 | TGTGCCACCAGCAGAGAGCGGGGGGGCACAGATACGCAGTATTTT | CATSRERGGTDTQYF
- | TRBJ2-1 | TRBD2 | TRBV2 | TGTGCCAGCAGTGAATTTGCGGGGGGCGACAATGAGCAGTTCTTC | CASSEFAGGDNEQFF
- | TRBJ2-4 | TRBD2 | TRBV28 | TGTGCCAGCTACCCGGGGGGGGCCCTACGAGCCAAAAACATTCAGTACTTC | CASYPGGALRAKNIQYF
- | TRBJ2-1 | - | TRBV5-1 | TGCGCCAGCAGCTTGGGTCAAGGGGGGAGGATTGAGCAGTTCTTC | CASSLGQGGRIEQFF
- | TRBJ2-3 | TRBD2 | TRBV3-1/TRBV3-2 | TGTGCCAGCAGCCAAGGCGGGGGGGTGCAGTATTTT | CASSQGGGVQYF